This T cell receptor beta chain was captured by sequencing in a study of PD-1 blockade in classical Hodgkin lymphoma. The study's findings and limits: Whereas CD4+ TCR diversity had risen significantly by C4D1, CD8+ TCR diversity had not. At baseline, newly diagnosed patients reportedly showed less TCR diversity than healthy donors. Individuals initiating nivolumab under 1 year after ASCT were excluded.

This clone came up once. Its antigen is currently unknown. Libraries were prepared by immunoSEQ multiplex PCR; TCRdb keeps only in-frame clonotypes and omits some of them. The data show 15,000 to 20,000 clones, around 86% seen once. All trial patients relapsed after autologous stem cell transplantation. This CDR3 has 14 amino acids. Trimming stripped 6 bases from V and 7 bases from J, with 17 bases between. Germline-derived CDR1 and CDR2 are MNHEY and SMNVEV (reference sequence). Source: peripheral blood mononuclear cells (PBMCs), taken at baseline. The TCR sequence derives from a human donor with classical Hodgkin lymphoma. J is TRBJ2-3 and V is TRBV27, with D possibly TRBD2 on 5 matching bases. CDR3 region: CASSPRGYPNTQYF. The DNA for the CDR3 is TGTGCCAGCAGCCCCCGAGGGTACCCTAATACGCAGTATTTT.